This TCR beta chain came from a study of blood T cell repertoires in COVID-19. As for the study in general: The samples span acute and convalescent COVID-19 from the United States, Italy and Spain. T cells, B-cell-depleted T cells, or PBMCs provided the cDNA or gDNA that served as material.

In the original workflow: Using reference gene primer amplification, nucleated cell counts were estimated. The method was immunoSEQ multiplex PCR; TCRdb's version includes in-frame clones alone and lacks a portion of them. The D gene and trimming were derived from the DNA, and the V and J assignments and clone size from that table. This repertoire shows more than 70,000 clones, 80% to 85% found once; its top ten account for roughly a quarter. Germline V CDR1 and CDR2: SGHRS, YFSETQ. Trimming left V 4 bases short and J 6 bases short, with 13 bases between. The CDR3 is 14 amino acids. The clonotype was recovered from a human donor in a cohort sampled during active COVID-19. The sequencing input was peripheral blood. This chain connects TRBV5-1 to TRBJ1-4; a possible D gene is TRBD1 (5 bases). CDR3 in DNA: TGCGCCAGCAGCCCTCTGGGGGGGTATGAAAAACTGTTTTTT. Translated, it gives CASSPLGGYEKLFF.